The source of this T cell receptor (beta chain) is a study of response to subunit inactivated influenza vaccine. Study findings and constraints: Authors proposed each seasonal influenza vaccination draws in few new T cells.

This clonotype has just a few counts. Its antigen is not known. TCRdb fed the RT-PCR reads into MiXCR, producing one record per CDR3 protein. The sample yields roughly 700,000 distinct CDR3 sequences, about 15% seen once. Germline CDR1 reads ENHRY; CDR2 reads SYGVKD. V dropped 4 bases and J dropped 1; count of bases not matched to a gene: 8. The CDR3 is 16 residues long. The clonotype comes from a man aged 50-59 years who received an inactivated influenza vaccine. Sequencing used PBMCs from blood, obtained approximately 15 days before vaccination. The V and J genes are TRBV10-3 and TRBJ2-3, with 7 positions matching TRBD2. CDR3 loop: CAISGTGLRRTDTQYF. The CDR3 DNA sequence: TGTGCCATCAGTGGTACGGGACTAAGACGCACAGATACGCAGTATTTT.